These 5 T cell receptor beta chains were sequenced from one sample in a study of blood T cell repertoires in COVID-19. Sequencing was performed with immunoSEQ multiplex PCR; in TCRdb, only in-frame clones are kept and a portion is missing. The data contain 210,000 or so clones, under 90% of them singletons. The sequenced sample consisted of PBMCs or T cells enriched from blood (not recorded which). The receptors were sampled from a man in his sixties who had recovered from COVID-19.

J is TRBJ1-1 and V is TRBV5-5; D gene unclear. Trimming took off 1 base at V and 2 bases at J, with 18 bases between the two ends. The CDR3 has 17 amino acids. Germline CDR1 SGHKS, CDR2 YYEKEE (reference sequence). The CDR3 sequence is CASSLFGLRGPNTEAFF. DNA for the CDR3: TGTGCCAGCAGCTTGTTCGGATTGAGAGGTCCCAACACTGAAGCTTTCTTT.

About this clone: At one of its ends the junction is not consistent with the germline gene, which may arise from a read error. This chain joins TRBV7-7 and TRBJ2-5; 7 bases are shared with TRBD1. CDR3 length: 14 residues. Looked up from germline, CDR1 is SSHAT and CDR2 is FNYEAQ (reference sequence). The CDR3 region has the DNA TGTGCTAGCAGCACCGGGACAGCCCCTGAGACCCAGTACTTC. This sequence encodes CASSTGTAPETQYF.

The CDR3 loop reads CASSPARDRGNGYTF. The CDR3 DNA reads TGTGCCAGCAGCCCAGCTCGGGACAGGGGTAATGGCTACACCTTC. The chain joins TRBV27 to TRBJ1-2, with 10 bases lining up with TRBD1. The V segment lost 6 bases and the J segment 6 bases; nucleotides outside the gene matches: 10. Germline CDR1 MNHEY, CDR2 SMNVEV (reference sequence). The CDR3 extends over 15 amino acids.

This clone was seen a single time. J is TRBJ2-3 and V is TRBV5-4; no firm D call. Germline V gene lookup returns CDR1 SGHNT and CDR2 YYREEE (reference sequence). Between the trimmed V and J ends, which lost 0 bases and 4 bases, there was a span of 12 bases. This CDR3 is 15 amino acids long. CDR3 DNA: TGTGCCAGCAGCTTGGATTTGAGTCGTCCAGATACGCAGTATTTT. Its translation: CASSLDLSRPDTQYF.

This sequence joins TRBV9 and TRBJ2-3, with a tentative D call TRBD1 (5 bases). The germline V gene has CDR1 SGDLS and CDR2 YYNGEE. V gave up 0 bases and J gave up 3 bases, with 8 bases separating them. This CDR3 region has 14 residues. The CDR3 here is CASSVDPGTDTQYF. CDR3 bases: TGTGCCAGCAGCGTAGACCCAGGGACAGATACGCAGTATTTT.